The rows below give T cell receptor beta chains drawn from one sample of a study of T cell changes during pregnancy in multiple sclerosis. Produced via immunoSEQ multiplex PCR; TCRdb's table is partial and in-frame only. The profile covers under 70,000 clones, with roughly nine tenths appearing a single time and 1% to 1.5% taken by the ten largest. The material sequenced was peripheral blood, taken after pregnancy. These receptors were collected from a female donor in good health, enrolled as a control in a pregnancy study. CDR3s include the opening cysteine and the closing phenylalanine or tryptophan. D genes are given only for firm matches. Clone sizes are given selectively: once, few, many, or a class where the clone is expanded.

>TRBJ1-1|TRBV19|once|13|TRBD1
TGTGCCAGTAGTAGGACAGGGCCCACTGAAGCTTTCTTT
CASSRTGPTEAFF
>TRBJ2-2|TRBV7-2|-|14|-
TGTGCCAGCAGCTTTTCTCTAGCCATCGGGGAGCTGTTTTTT
CASSFSLAIGELFF
>TRBJ1-1|TRBV4-1|-|15|-
TGCGCCAGCAGCCAAGCCCGAGGGACATACACTGAAGCTTTCTTT
CASSQARGTYTEAFF
>TRBJ2-7|TRBV29-1|-|13|TRBD1
TGCAGCGTGGGACAGGGGGCTTCCTACGAGCAGTACTTC
CSVGQGASYEQYF
>TRBJ2-2|TRBV27|-|15|-
TGTGCCAGCAAACTGACTCCACCGAACACCGGGGAGCTGTTTTTT
CASKLTPPNTGELFF
>TRBJ1-2|TRBV4-1|-|15|-
TGCGCCAGCAGCCAAGATCTGGGCGGGTACTATGGCTACACCTTC
CASSQDLGGYYGYTF
>TRBJ2-1|TRBV9|-|13|-
TGTGCCAGCAGCGTGTACAGTTACAATGAGCAGTTCTTC
CASSVYSYNEQFF
>TRBJ2-5|TRBV9|-|13|-
TGTGCCAGCAGCGTAACGGGTCGAGAGACCCAGTACTTC
CASSVTGRETQYF
>TRBJ1-6|TRBV30|-|14|-
TGTGCCTGGAGTATATTCGGGGTAGGGTCACCCCTCCACTTT
CAWSIFGVGSPLHF
>TRBJ2-1|TRBV11-3|once|13|-
TGTGCCAGCAGCTTGCGTCCAAACAATGAGCAGTTCTTC
CASSLRPNNEQFF
>TRBJ1-2|TRBV30|-|16|-
TGTGCCTGGAGTTTCCAGACAGCTCTTTCTAACTATGGCTACACCTTC
CAWSFQTALSNYGYTF
>TRBJ1-1|TRBV11-2|-|14|-
TGTGCCAGCAGCTTAGGACTTACGAACACTGAAGCTTTCTTT
CASSLGLTNTEAFF
>TRBJ2-7|TRBV21-1|-|16|-
TGTGCCAGCAGCGTTCTAGTCCAGGGCGAAAGAAACGAGCAGTACTTC
CASSVLVQGERNEQYF
>TRBJ1-2|TRBV7-2|-|12|-
TGTGCCAGCAGCTGGGGGGGGGCTGGCTACACCTTC
CASSWGGAGYTF
>TRBJ2-3|TRBV27|-|16|TRBD2
TGTGCCAGCAGCCAGGGACTAGCGGGGGCCGGAGATACGCAGTATTTT
CASSQGLAGAGDTQYF
>TRBJ1-5|TRBV6-1|-|15|TRBD1
TGTGCCAGCAGTGGGGACAGGGGGACCAATCAGCCCCAGCATTTT
CASSGDRGTNQPQHF
>TRBJ2-3|TRBV6-5|-|16|-
TGTGCCAGCAGTTACTCGATACTAGATAGCACAGATACGCAGTATTTT
CASSYSILDSTDTQYF
>TRBJ2-6|TRBV11-2|-|16|-
TGTGCCAGCAGCTTAAGACTTGGATCTGGGGCCAACGTCCTGACTTTC
CASSLRLGSGANVLTF
>TRBJ2-3|TRBV6-5|-|15|TRBD2
TGTGCCAGCGTCCAGCGGGGGCCTAGCACAGATACGCAGTATTTT
CASVQRGPSTDTQYF
>TRBJ2-3|TRBV7-7|-|14|TRBD1
TGTGCTAGCAGCCTCGGGACAGGGCTAGATACGCAGTATTTT
CASSLGTGLDTQYF
>TRBJ1-2|TRBV30|-|14|TRBD1
TGTGCCTGGAGTGCGGGACAGGTGTCCTATGGCTACACCTTC
CAWSAGQVSYGYTF
>TRBJ1-6|TRBV11-3|-|15|TRBD1
TGTGCCAGCAGCCCGATGACAGGGGGTAATTCACCCCTCCACTTT
CASSPMTGGNSPLHF
>TRBJ2-1|TRBV6-5|few|16|TRBD2
TGTGCCAGCAGTTACTCCGGCGGGGGGGCGACATACGAGCAGTTCTTC
CASSYSGGGATYEQFF
>TRBJ1-2|TRBV5-4|-|15|TRBD1
TGTGCCAGCAGCGCCTCCGGGACAGAAGTTTATGGCTACACCTTC
CASSASGTEVYGYTF
>TRBJ2-1|TRBV11-3|-|15|-
TGTGCCAGCAGCTTTCAGGGGAGCTCCTACAATGAGCAGTTCTTC
CASSFQGSSYNEQFF
>TRBJ1-1|TRBV7-9|-|12|-
TGTGCCAGCAGCTTCGACAGACTTGAAGCTTTCTTT
CASSFDRLEAFF
>TRBJ2-3|TRBV6-5|-|13|-
TGTGCCAGCAGCCGTGACGGCGGCGATACGCAGTATTTT
CASSRDGGDTQYF